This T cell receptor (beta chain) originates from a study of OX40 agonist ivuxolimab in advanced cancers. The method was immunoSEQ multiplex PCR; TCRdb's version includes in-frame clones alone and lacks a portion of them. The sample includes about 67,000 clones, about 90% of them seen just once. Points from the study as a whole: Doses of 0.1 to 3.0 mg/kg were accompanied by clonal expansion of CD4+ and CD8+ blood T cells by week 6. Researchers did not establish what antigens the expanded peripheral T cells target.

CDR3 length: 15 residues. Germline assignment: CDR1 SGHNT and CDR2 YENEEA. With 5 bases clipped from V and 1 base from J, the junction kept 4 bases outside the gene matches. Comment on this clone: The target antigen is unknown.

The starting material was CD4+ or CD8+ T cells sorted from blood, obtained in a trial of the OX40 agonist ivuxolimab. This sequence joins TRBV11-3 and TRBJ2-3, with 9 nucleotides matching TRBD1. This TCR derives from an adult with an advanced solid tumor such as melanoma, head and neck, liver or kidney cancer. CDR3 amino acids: CASSRTGARTDTQYF. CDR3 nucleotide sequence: TGTGCCAGCAGCAGGACAGGGGCCCGCACAGATACGCAGTATTTT.